Included here is one T cell receptor (beta chain) sequence, with context. What it binds is unknown. TCRdb fed the 5' RACE reads into MiXCR, producing one record per CDR3 protein. The sample records approximately 450,000 distinct CDR3 sequences, 18% being singletons. The record originates from a study of T-cell memory formation after mild COVID-19. On the study more broadly: The TCR clusters were mostly specific to one donor.

Findings and caveats of the study: Most CD4+ clones that shrank were in CM and EM, while CD8+ ones turned up in EMRA. There were some responding clones in pre-infection memory, which suggested that cross-reactive memory had joined.

This CDR3 has 16 residues. Per germline, CDR1 MNHEY and CDR2 SMNVEV (reference sequence). V trimming: 2 bases; J trimming: 0 bases; junction bases outside the gene matches: 6. The sample was PBMCs or a T cell subset sorted from them (not recorded which). This sequence joins TRBV27 and TRBJ1-2; TRBD1 matches at 7 bases. The source of this sequence is an adult woman who had mild COVID-19 (a few samples of this study predate the infection). Cell type and time point are not known. The CDR3 protein is CASSLAWGQTNYGYTF. CDR3 bases: TGTGCCAGCAGTTTAGCCTGGGGACAGACTAACTATGGCTACACCTTC.